The present T cell receptor beta chain was sequenced within a study of radiation and T cells in renal cell carcinoma. The overall study: Nephrectomy followed 15 Gy stereotactic body radiation by 4 weeks.

Specified time point: baseline pretreatment blood. Treatment noted: 15 Gy SBRT to primary tumor, nephrectomy 4 weeks later. Blood was sampled at baseline, 2 weeks and 4 weeks after SBRT. This clone was seen once. Produced via immunoSEQ multiplex PCR; TCRdb's table is partial and in-frame only. This sample carries tens of thousands of clones, roughly four fifths of them seen once, and the ten largest clones take 5% to 6.5%. CDR1 is SGHDT, CDR2 YYEEEE, per germline. The CDR3 has 15 residues. The V and J ends lost 5 bases and 6 bases respectively, with 19 bases between them. This sequence joins TRBV5-6 and TRBJ2-3; D is perhaps TRBD1 (6 bases). The sequence was obtained from a man in his 60s with renal cell carcinoma. The source material was blood, sampled from a patient whose treatment included radiotherapy and nephrectomy. CDR3 region: CASSTVRGFTDTQYF. For the CDR3, the DNA is TGTGCCAGCAGTACGGTGAGGGGGTTTACGGATACGCAGTATTTT.